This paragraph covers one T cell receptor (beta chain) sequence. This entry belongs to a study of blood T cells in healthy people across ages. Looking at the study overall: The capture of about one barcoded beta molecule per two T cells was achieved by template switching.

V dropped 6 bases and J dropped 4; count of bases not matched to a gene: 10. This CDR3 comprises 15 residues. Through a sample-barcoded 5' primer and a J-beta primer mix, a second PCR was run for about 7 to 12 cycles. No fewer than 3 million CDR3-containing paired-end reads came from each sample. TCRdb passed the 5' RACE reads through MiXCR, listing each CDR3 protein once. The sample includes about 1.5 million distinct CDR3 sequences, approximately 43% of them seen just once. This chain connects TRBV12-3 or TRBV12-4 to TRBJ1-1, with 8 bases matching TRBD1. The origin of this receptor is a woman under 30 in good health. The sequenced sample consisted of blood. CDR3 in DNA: TGTGCCAGCAGCCCGCTTGGACAGGGAGTCACTGAAGCTTTCTTT. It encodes CASSPLGQGVTEAFF.